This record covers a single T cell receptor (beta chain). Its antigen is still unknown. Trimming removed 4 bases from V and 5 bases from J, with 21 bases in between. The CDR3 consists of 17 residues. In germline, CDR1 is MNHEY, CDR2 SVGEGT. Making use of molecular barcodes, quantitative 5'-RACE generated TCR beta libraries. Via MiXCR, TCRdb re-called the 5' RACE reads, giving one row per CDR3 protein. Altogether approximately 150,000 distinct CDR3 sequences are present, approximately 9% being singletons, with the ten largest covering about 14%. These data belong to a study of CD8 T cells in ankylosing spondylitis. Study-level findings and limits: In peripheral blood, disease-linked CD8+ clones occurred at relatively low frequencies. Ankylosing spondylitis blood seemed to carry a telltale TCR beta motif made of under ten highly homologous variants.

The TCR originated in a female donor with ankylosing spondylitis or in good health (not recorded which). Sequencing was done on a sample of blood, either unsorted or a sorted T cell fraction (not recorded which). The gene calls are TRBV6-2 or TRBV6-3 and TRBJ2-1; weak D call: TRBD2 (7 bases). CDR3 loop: CASSWGGQPLGHNEQFF. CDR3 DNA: TGTGCCAGCAGTTGGGGGGGACAACCCCTTGGCCACAATGAGCAGTTCTTC.